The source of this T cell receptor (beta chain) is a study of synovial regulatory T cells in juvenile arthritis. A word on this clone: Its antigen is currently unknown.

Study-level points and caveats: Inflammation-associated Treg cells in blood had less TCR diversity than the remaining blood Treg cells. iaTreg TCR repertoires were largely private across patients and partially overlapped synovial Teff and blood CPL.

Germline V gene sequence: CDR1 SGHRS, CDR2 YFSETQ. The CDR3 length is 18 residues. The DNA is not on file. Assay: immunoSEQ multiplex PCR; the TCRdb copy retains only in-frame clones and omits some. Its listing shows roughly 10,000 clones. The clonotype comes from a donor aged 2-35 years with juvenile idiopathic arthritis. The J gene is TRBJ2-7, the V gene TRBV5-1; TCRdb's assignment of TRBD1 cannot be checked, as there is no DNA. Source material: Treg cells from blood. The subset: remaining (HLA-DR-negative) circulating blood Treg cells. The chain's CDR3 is CASSLAVPGQGSINEQYF.